One sample yielded the 23 T cell receptor beta chains listed below, sequenced in a study of Tregs in tolerant kidney transplant recipients. Related graft donors supplied nonmyeloablative bone marrow transplants, and mixed chimerism was transient. Profiled with immunoSEQ multiplex PCR; TCRdb holds only in-frame clones, not every one. The data contain some 21,000 clones, 81% of them singletons. The sample consisted of CD8+ T cells from blood (PBMCs), taken 6 months after the transplant. The receptor set was obtained from a human patient who received a combined kidney and bone marrow transplant. Some T cells may be graft donor cells.

This clone ranks as large. The chain carries TRBV4-3 and TRBJ2-1, with 8 bases that match TRBD1. This CDR3 region has 13 residues. Per the germline V gene, CDR1 is LGHNA and CDR2 is YSLEER. V dropped 8 bases and J dropped 8; count of bases not matched to a gene: 8. The CDR3, as DNA: TGCGCCAGCGGGCAGGGGGCATCGTATGAGCAGTTCTTC. Residues: CASGQGASYEQFF.

The genes are TRBV5-6 and TRBJ2-5; 11 bases agree with TRBD1. The junction had 6 bases not matched to a gene; V was cut back by 6 bases and J by 5 bases. Germline CDR1 SGHDT, CDR2 YYEEEE. This CDR3 comprises 14 residues. This CDR3 is CASTYGQGAETQYF. CDR3 DNA: TGTGCCAGCACTTACGGACAGGGGGCGGAGACCCAGTACTTC.

V and J are TRBV9 and TRBJ2-5, with D possibly matching TRBD2 (7 bases). The germline V gene has CDR1 SGDLS and CDR2 YYNGEE. V lost 0 bases, J lost 1 base, and 13 bases lay in between. CDR3 length: 16 residues. The CDR3 sequence: CASSVEGGTSQETQYF. In DNA, the CDR3 is TGTGCCAGCAGCGTAGAGGGGGGGACAAGCCAAGAGACCCAGTACTTC.

This rearrangement joins TRBV6-4 to TRBJ2-3; 10 bases align to TRBD1. Germline CDR1 and CDR2: MRHNA and SNTAGT. With 5 bases clipped from V and 2 bases from J, the junction kept 4 bases outside the gene matches. The CDR3 length is 15 residues. The CDR3 DNA is TGTGCCAGCAGTTCCGGGACAGGGGACACAGATACGCAGTATTTT. It specifies CASSSGTGDTDTQYF.

The chain combines TRBV6-5 with TRBJ2-5; 14 bases are a match to TRBD2. CDR1 MNHEY and CDR2 SVGAGI come from the germline V gene. CDR3 length: 14 residues. The junction had 3 bases not matched to a gene; V was cut back by 8 bases and J by 4 bases. The CDR3 region has the DNA TGTGCCAGCGGACTAGCGGGAGGAGGAGAGACCCAGTACTTC. It is translated as CASGLAGGGETQYF.

This clone was recorded only once. V and J are TRBV6-4 and TRBJ2-7; weak D call: TRBD1 (6 bases). This CDR3 has 16 residues. Per the germline V gene, CDR1 is MRHNA and CDR2 is SNTAGT. The V end was cut by 2 bases, the J end by 3 bases, with 17 bases between. The CDR3 nucleotides are TGTGCCAGCAGTGACCCGTACCGGGACAAGCACTACGAGCAGTACTTC. It encodes CASSDPYRDKHYEQYF.

CDR3 amino acids: CATPGVEETQYF. The CDR3 DNA follows: TGTGCCACTCCAGGGGTCGAAGAGACCCAGTACTTC. The chain is built from TRBV2 and TRBJ2-5; D is perhaps TRBD1 (6 bases). CDR1 is SNHLY and CDR2 is FYNNEI in the germline V gene. This CDR3 contains 12 residues. V was trimmed by 10 bases and J by 3 bases, leaving 12 bases between them.

The chain couples TRBV27 to TRBJ1-2, with a possible D match to TRBD1 (6 bases). Germline V gene sequence: CDR1 MNHEY, CDR2 SMNVEV (reference sequence). The V gene lost 4 bases and the J gene lost 4 bases, with 13 bases spanning the gap. The CDR3 extends over 14 amino acids. The CDR3 coding sequence is TGTGCCAGCAGTTCCATCGGGACAATCTATGGCTACACCTTC. It translates to CASSSIGTIYGYTF.

The chain joins TRBV9 to TRBJ2-1; TRBD2 agrees at 12 bases. Germline V gives CDR1 SGDLS, CDR2 YYNGEE. CDR3 size: 17 residues. With 2 bases clipped from V and 6 bases from J, the junction kept 9 bases outside the gene matches. The CDR3 protein is CASSVSGTSGSGNEQFF. The CDR3 DNA sequence: TGTGCCAGCAGCGTGTCCGGGACTAGCGGGTCAGGCAATGAGCAGTTCTTC. Combining the CDR3 with reference TRBV9 and TRBJ2-1 gives the whole variable domain DSGVTQTPKHLITATGQRVTLRCSPRSGDLSVYWYQQSLDQGLQFLIQYYNGEERAKGNILERFSAQQFPDLHSELNLSSLELGDSALYFCASSVSGTSGSGNEQFFGPGTRLTVL.

This clone was observed once. J is TRBJ2-5 and V is TRBV6-5; perhaps TRBD1 as D (5 bases). Matching the DNA end better, TRBJ2-7 makes the J call doubtful. CDR1 and CDR2 (germline): MNHEY, SVGAGI. The CDR3 length is 16 residues. Written as DNA, the CDR3 is TGTGCCAGCAGTTACCCCTCGGGTGGGGCCGGCTACGAGCAGTACTTC. Translating it yields CASSYPSGGAGYEQYF.

This clone was recorded once. The same CDR3 can be traced to other DNA sequences in this sample. This chain links TRBV11-3 with TRBJ2-7; the D is unclear. V lost 0 bases, J lost 0 bases, and 6 bases lay in between. CDR1 is SGHNT, CDR2 YENEEA, per germline. This CDR3 region has 14 residues. CDR3 sequence reads: CASSLESSSYEQYF. CDR3 DNA: TGTGCCAGCAGCTTAGAATCCAGCTCCTACGAGCAGTACTTC.

The V gene is TRBV11-3, the J gene TRBJ2-3; 11 bases are a match to TRBD2. Germline V gene lookup returns CDR1 SGHNT and CDR2 YENEEA. After removal of 0 bases from V and 2 bases from J, the junction contained 4 bases not matched to a gene. The CDR3 has 17 residues. Written as DNA, the CDR3 is TGTGCCAGCAGCTTAGATCCGACTAGCGGGACCACAGATACGCAGTATTTT. Translated, it gives CASSLDPTSGTTDTQYF.

As concerns this clone: Germline and junction disagree at one end, which may indicate a read error. The V gene is TRBV5-1, the J gene TRBJ2-1; maybe TRBD2 (6 bases). Germline values: CDR1 SGHRS, CDR2 YFSETQ. The length of the CDR3 is 14 residues. In DNA, the CDR3 is TGTGCCAGCAGCCCCTGGACTACCTACAATGAGCAGTTCTTC. Protein sequence: CASSPWTTYNEQFF.

This chain connects TRBV9 to TRBJ1-1; maybe TRBD1 (5 bases). Germline loops: CDR1 SGDLS, CDR2 YYNGEE. V was cut by 4 bases and J by 7 bases, with 11 bases left in between. The CDR3 sequence is 12 residues long. This chain's CDR3 is CASSPNTGEAFF. CDR3 coding DNA: TGTGCCAGCAGCCCAAATACAGGTGAAGCTTTCTTT.

This clone was seen only a few times. This chain connects TRBV7-9 to TRBJ1-2; 10 bases match TRBD1. V was pared by 5 bases and J by 4 bases, with 4 bases of the junction left unmatched. The CDR3 loop spans 14 amino acids. Germline V gives CDR1 SEHNR, CDR2 FQNEAQ (reference sequence). The CDR3 DNA is TGTGCCAGCAGCCAGGGGACAGGGGTCTATGGCTACACCTTC. It translates to CASSQGTGVYGYTF.

The chain carries TRBV19 and TRBJ2-7, with 10 bases fitting TRBD2. With V trimmed by 7 bases and J by 6 bases, 6 bases remained unmatched. CDR1 is LNHDA and CDR2 is SQIVND in the germline V gene (reference sequence). CDR3 length: 13 amino acids. This CDR3 is CASMIAGGLEQYF. Written as DNA, the CDR3 is TGTGCCAGTATGATAGCGGGAGGTCTCGAGCAGTACTTC. The full variable domain, with the rest looked up from reference TRBV19 and TRBJ2-7, is DGGITQSPKYLFRKEGQNVTLSCEQNLNHDAMYWYRQDPGQGLRLIYYSQIVNDFQKGDIAEGYSVSREKKESFPLTVTSAQKNPTAFYLCASMIAGGLEQYFGPGTRLTVT.

This clone was observed once. The chain employs TRBV5-1 and TRBJ2-7, with TRBD2 as a possible D gene (5 bases). Germline V gives CDR1 SGHRS, CDR2 YFSETQ. V was shortened by 8 bases and J by 1 base, with 22 bases between the two germline ends. The CDR3 sequence is 16 residues long. Here the CDR3 reads CASGRDLFGLSYEQYF. CDR3 sequence (DNA): TGCGCCAGTGGCCGTGATCTTTTTGGACTTTCCTACGAGCAGTACTTC.

A few counts support this clone. The same CDR3 can be traced to other DNA sequences in this sample. The chain combines TRBV9 with TRBJ2-3; TRBD2 might be the D (6 bases). Germline V gene sequence: CDR1 SGDLS, CDR2 YYNGEE. The CDR3 has 15 amino acids. With 3 bases removed from V and 0 bases from J, the gap between germline ends came to 11 bases. The CDR3 DNA reads as TGTGCCAGCAGCGCCCTAGCGAGCAGCACAGATACGCAGTATTTT. It yields the protein CASSALASSTDTQYF.

J is TRBJ2-1 and V is TRBV7-3; 9 nucleotides line up with TRBD2. Per the germline V gene, CDR1 is SGHTA and CDR2 is FQGTGA. The CDR3 spans 15 residues. Trimming at V came to 6 bases and at J to 5 bases, leaving 8 bases not matched to a gene. This chain's CDR3 is CASSFGLAPHNEQFF. CDR3 DNA sequence: TGTGCCAGCAGTTTCGGACTAGCGCCTCACAATGAGCAGTTCTTC.

V usage is TRBV30 and J usage is TRBJ1-3; D perhaps matches TRBD1 (6 bases). Germline V CDR1 and CDR2: GTSNPN, SVGIG (reference sequence). This CDR3 region has 14 residues. The germline V and J ends were trimmed by 4 bases and 4 bases, with 14 bases remaining between them. The CDR3 DNA reads TGTGCCTGGATGGGGGGGGGCGTCGGAAACACCATATATTTT. This translates into CAWMGGGVGNTIYF.

This clone came up a few times. The rearrangement uses TRBV28 and TRBJ2-3; the match to TRBD2 covers 8 bases. In germline, CDR1 is MDHEN, CDR2 SYDVKM. V dropped 3 bases and J dropped 5; count of bases not matched to a gene: 7. The CDR3 runs to 15 residues. The CDR3 DNA follows: TGTGCCAGCAGTTTCTCCGGGAGGGCCGTAGATACGCAGTATTTT. Translated: CASSFSGRAVDTQYF.

The sample holds a few counts of this clone. The J gene is TRBJ2-3, the V gene TRBV7-3; TRBD2 matches at 8 bases. The CDR3 runs to 15 residues. Losses at the gene ends were 5 bases for V and 1 base for J; bases not matched to a gene: 5. The germline V gene encodes CDR1 SGHTA and CDR2 FQGTGA. The CDR3 nucleotides are TGTGCCAGCAGCAGTCTAGCGGGTGGCACAGATACGCAGTATTTT. Protein product: CASSSLAGGTDTQYF. Based on the CDR3 plus reference TRBV7-3 and TRBJ2-3, the full variable domain is GAGVSQTPSNKVTEKGKYVELRCDPISGHTALYWYRQSLGQGPEFLIYFQGTGAADDSGLPNDRFFAVRPEGSVSTLKIQRTERGDSAVYLCASSSLAGGTDTQYFGPGTRLTVL.

The chain couples TRBV7-9 to TRBJ1-2; D may be TRBD1 (5 bases). The CDR3 has 13 residues. Between the trimmed V and J ends, which lost 3 bases and 2 bases, there was a span of 7 bases. Germline values: CDR1 SEHNR, CDR2 FQNEAQ (reference sequence). CDR3 protein: CASSLAGNYGYTF. The CDR3 DNA is TGTGCCAGCAGCTTGGCAGGGAACTATGGCTACACCTTC.